These T cell receptor beta chains were read from a single sample in a study of T cells in Graves' hyperthyroidism and ophthalmopathy. MiXCR, run by TCRdb on the multiplex PCR reads, gives a single entry per CDR3 protein. The sample carries approximately 400,000 distinct CDR3 sequences, approximately 15% recorded once. What was sequenced was blood. The receptors were gathered from a woman under 40 with Graves' ophthalmopathy. Each CDR3 is given with its conserved first and last residue. A D gene is named only where the DNA matches it firmly. Clone size is stated in some rows and not others, as once, few, many or a class when expanded.

TGTGCCAGCAGCACCTACAGGGAGAATCAGCCCCAGCATTTT	CASSTYRENQPQHF	TRBV11-3	TRBJ1-5	NA	NA
TGTGCCAGCAGTTACTCGGGACAGGGACCCGGGGAGCTGTTTTTT	CASSYSGQGPGELFF	TRBV6-6	TRBJ2-2	NA	TRBD1
TGCGCCAGCAGCCAATTGGCCTCCCAAGGCAATCAGCCCCAGCATTTT	CASSQLASQGNQPQHF	TRBV4-1	TRBJ1-5	NA	NA
TGCAGTGCTAAGGCACGGGGTTGGAACACTGAAGCTTTCTTT	CSAKARGWNTEAFF	TRBV20-1	TRBJ1-1	NA	NA
TGCAGTGCTAGAGGTCGACTAGCGGGGGGCTATACGCAGTATTTT	CSARGRLAGGYTQYF	TRBV20-1	TRBJ2-3	NA	TRBD2
TGTGCCAGCAGCACCGCGAGACAGGGGGGTGAGACCCAGTACTTC	CASSTARQGGETQYF	TRBV11-3	TRBJ2-5	NA	TRBD1
TGTGCCAGCAGCCTAACTAGGGTAGCAGATACGCAGTATTTT	CASSLTRVADTQYF	TRBV7-3	TRBJ2-3	NA	NA
TGTGCCAGCAGCTTCACCGGGACAGGGGGCTTAAGGGACACAGATACGCAGTATTTT	CASSFTGTGGLRDTDTQYF	TRBV7-6	TRBJ2-3	many	TRBD1
TGTGCCAGCTCAGACCGGGACTACCCTTCCAATGAGCAGTTCTTC	CASSDRDYPSNEQFF	TRBV18	TRBJ2-1	many	TRBD2
TGTGCCAGTAGTCACCAAGGAGGCTTCCGGACATCAACTAATGAAAAACTGTTTTTT	CASSHQGGFRTSTNEKLFF	TRBV19	TRBJ1-4	NA	NA
TGTGCCAGCATGCCTGGACAGGGGGTTTACGAGCAGTACTTC	CASMPGQGVYEQYF	TRBV6-4	TRBJ2-7	many	TRBD1
TGTGCCAGTAGTATACAGGGTCGGAATGAGCAGTTCTTC	CASSIQGRNEQFF	TRBV19	TRBJ2-1	NA	NA
TGCAGTGCTAGAGATGGTGGGACAGAGAACTATGGCTACACCTTC	CSARDGGTENYGYTF	TRBV20-1	TRBJ1-2	many	TRBD1
TGTGCCTGGAGTCCGGGTCTCAATCAGCCCCAGCATTTT	CAWSPGLNQPQHF	TRBV30	TRBJ1-5	many	NA
TGTGCCAGCACTAAAGCAGATACGCAGTATTTT	CASTKADTQYF	TRBV27	TRBJ2-3	many	NA
TGTGCCAGCAGTTTAGTAGGGCGGGCTGGCAATCAGCCCCAGCATTTT	CASSLVGRAGNQPQHF	TRBV12-3/TRBV12-4	TRBJ1-5	many	NA
TGTGCCACAACCCAGGGGGGCAAAAACATTCAGTACTTC	CATTQGGKNIQYF	TRBV2	TRBJ2-4	many	NA
TGTGCCAGCAGCTTAGACGGGAACGGGGAGCTGTTTTTT	CASSLDGNGELFF	TRBV7-8	TRBJ2-2	many	NA
TGCAGTGCTACTCTTTTAGGGACCGGCTACAATGAGCAGTTCTTC	CSATLLGTGYNEQFF	TRBV20-1	TRBJ2-1	many	NA
TGTGCCAGCAGTTTCAGGGGCCAGGGTACTTCACCCCTCCACTTT	CASSFRGQGTSPLHF	TRBV25-1	TRBJ1-6	NA	NA
TGTGCCAGCAGCTTCCCTCCGGGGGGTAGCACAGATACGCAGTATTTT	CASSFPPGGSTDTQYF	TRBV7-2	TRBJ2-3	many	TRBD2
TGTGCCAGCAGCGCTCTTCGAGCGGGGGGCACAGATACGCAGTATTTT	CASSALRAGGTDTQYF	TRBV9	TRBJ2-3	many	TRBD2
TGTGCCAGCAGTTTGACCGGACGACAGGGAATCACAGATACGCAGTATTTT	CASSLTGRQGITDTQYF	TRBV12-3/TRBV12-4	TRBJ2-3	many	TRBD1
TGCGCCAGTCGACAGGCCGAAAACTATGGCTACACCTTC	CASRQAENYGYTF	TRBV5-1	TRBJ1-2	few	NA
TGTGCCAGTAGGATCTTCTCCCAAGCGAATCAGCCCCAGCATTTT	CASRIFSQANQPQHF	TRBV19	TRBJ1-5	few	NA
TGTGCCAGCCTCGTTGGGTCGGCTAATCAGCCCCAGCATTTT	CASLVGSANQPQHF	TRBV6-1	TRBJ1-5	many	NA
TGTGCCTGGACTCAAATGCAAGGACAGGGGGACCAAGAGACCCAGTACTTC	CAWTQMQGQGDQETQYF	TRBV30	TRBJ2-5	many	TRBD1
TGCGCCAGCAGCTTCCTAAGGAGAGGGCAGGTGACCACCGGGGAGCTGTTTTTT	CASSFLRRGQVTTGELFF	TRBV5-1	TRBJ2-2	many	NA
TGCAGTGCTAGAGGTCACCTTAGCGGGGGTACAGATACGCAGTATTTT	CSARGHLSGGTDTQYF	TRBV20-1	TRBJ2-3	many	TRBD2
TGTGCCAGCAGCTCCAGGGAAGCTAATGGGAACACTGAAGCTTTCTTT	CASSSREANGNTEAFF	TRBV3-1	TRBJ1-1	many	NA
TGCGCCAGCAGTGTGGAGAGGGGTTCTCAAGAGACCCAGTACTTC	CASSVERGSQETQYF	TRBV10-2	TRBJ2-5	NA	NA
TGTGCCAGCAGTTTAGCCAGGCGGGCTGAAGCTTTCTTT	CASSLARRAEAFF	TRBV27	TRBJ1-1	many	NA
TGCAGTGCTAAAGCAGGAACTAATGAAAAACTGTTTTTT	CSAKAGTNEKLFF	TRBV20-1	TRBJ1-4	few	NA
TGTGCCAGCAGTGAAGCGCGGGCAGTCGACAGGATCGGATACGAGCAGTACTTC	CASSEARAVDRIGYEQYF	TRBV2	TRBJ2-7	many	NA
TGCAGTGTGCAGGGTAACACCGGGGAGCTGTTTTTT	CSVQGNTGELFF	TRBV20-1	TRBJ2-2	many	NA
TGTGCCAGCAGGGGGACAGCAGGACAAGAGACCCAGTACTTC	CASRGTAGQETQYF	TRBV2	TRBJ2-5	many	TRBD1
TGTGCCAGCAGCGGACAGGGTCACACTGAAGCTTTCTTT	CASSGQGHTEAFF	TRBV12-3/TRBV12-4	TRBJ1-1	many	TRBD1
TGTGCCACCCGACGGTCGTATGGCTACACCTTC	CATRRSYGYTF	TRBV6-2/TRBV6-3	TRBJ1-2	many	NA
TGTGCCAGCAGCCTGAGGACAGTAGTTTCCTACGAGCAGTACTTC	CASSLRTVVSYEQYF	TRBV5-8	TRBJ2-7	NA	NA
TGTGCCAGCAGTTTGGCCGGGACCCCCTACGAGCAGTACTTC	CASSLAGTPYEQYF	TRBV6-1	TRBJ2-7	many	NA
TGTGCCAGCAGCTTGGCGGCCTACAATGAGCAGTTCTTC	CASSLAAYNEQFF	TRBV11-2	TRBJ2-1	many	NA
TGCAGTGCTAGAGATGAGACTAGCGGGGCCCAAGAGACCCAGTACTTC	CSARDETSGAQETQYF	TRBV20-1	TRBJ2-5	NA	TRBD2
TGTGCCAGCAGGCAGCCAGGGGGAACGATCGGGGAGCTGTTTTTT	CASRQPGGTIGELFF	TRBV7-2	TRBJ2-2	many	TRBD1
TGTGCCAGCAGTGAAGCGAACCTCCTGGGGGAGCTGTTTTTT	CASSEANLLGELFF	TRBV6-1	TRBJ2-2	few	NA
TGTGCCAGCAGGGGGACTAGCGGAGGTTGGAATGAGCAGTTCTTC	CASRGTSGGWNEQFF	TRBV7-3	TRBJ2-1	few	TRBD2
TGTGCCAGCAGTTCCCACGTTTCTACGCCAGATACGCAGTATTTT	CASSSHVSTPDTQYF	TRBV12-3/TRBV12-4	TRBJ2-3	many	NA